This T cell receptor beta chain was observed in a study of cytomegalovirus exposure and HLA in healthy donors. Study-wide findings and caveats: TCR beta V- and J-gene trimming was later associated with a missense DCLRE1C variant. As was reported, the classifier diagnosed cytomegalovirus status with high specificity and sensitivity. Among TCR sequences, most were rare, though some public TCRs appeared in many donors.

13 Jbeta primers and 60 Vbeta primers were used for the PCR. The method was immunoSEQ multiplex PCR; TCRdb's version includes in-frame clones alone and lacks a portion of them. Found here are 150,000 to 200,000 clones, roughly 65% of them singletons; the top ten hold under 5.5%. The J segment lost 8 bases and the V segment lost 2 bases, leaving 5 bases of the junction unmatched. The CDR3 runs to 15 residues. Germline CDR1 is MNHEY and CDR2 is SVGAGI. This clone was observed once. The antigen is unknown. This clonotype originated in a man aged 18 to 29 in good health and CMV-seropositive. J is TRBJ2-2 and V is TRBV6-5; 10 positions match TRBD2. Sequencing was done on a sample of PBMCs. CDR3 bases: TGTGCCAGCAGTTACGTGGCTAGCGGGAGTGGGGAGCTGTTTTTT. Protein: CASSYVASGSGELFF.